These 32 T cell receptor beta chains came from one sample sequenced in a study of T cell responses to AZD1222 COVID-19 vaccine. Data came from immunoSEQ multiplex PCR; TCRdb stores just in-frame clones and leaves some out. The table includes some 150,000 clones, roughly nine tenths detected once. The starting material was peripheral blood, obtained after recovery from COVID-19. These receptors were collected from an adult who had recovered from COVID-19.

The genes are TRBV7-2 and TRBJ1-1, with TRBD1 as a possible D gene (6 bases). Germline lookup yields CDR1 SGHTA and CDR2 FQGNSA. The CDR3 has 16 amino acids. V was pared by 2 bases and J by 4 bases, with 17 bases between. The CDR3 nucleotides read TGTGCCAGCAGCTTACTCACAGGGTTAGGATTCACTGAAGCTTTCTTT. Translation gives CASSLLTGLGFTEAFF.

A word on this clone: At one end the junction does not follow the germline gene, possibly because of a read error. The chain carries TRBV13 and TRBJ2-7; D is unclear. The length of the CDR3 is 12 residues. Per the germline V gene, CDR1 is PRHDT and CDR2 is FYEKMQ (reference sequence). CDR3 amino acids: CASSLGPHEQYF. CDR3 nucleotides: TGTGCCAGCAGCCTAGGGCCCCACGAGCAGTACTTC.

This chain connects TRBV3-1 (or the pseudogene TRBV3-2) to TRBJ2-7; tentatively, D is TRBD1 (5 bases). The CDR3 has 12 residues. Trimming pared 1 base from V and 7 bases from J, leaving 8 bases between. From germline, CDR1 is LGHDT and CDR2 YNNKEL (reference sequence). CDR3 amino acids: CASSQGPGEQYF. The CDR3 bases are TGTGCCAGCAGCCAAGGGCCAGGGGAGCAGTACTTC.

The V call is TRBV5-1, the J call TRBJ2-7; a possible D gene is TRBD1 (6 bases). CDR1 SGHRS and CDR2 YFSETQ come from the germline V gene. Trimming removed 3 bases at V and 3 bases at J, with 16 bases between. The CDR3 is made up of 15 amino acids. The CDR3 loop reads CASSYGTTLDYEQYF. The CDR3 DNA follows: TGCGCCAGCAGCTACGGGACAACGCTTGACTACGAGCAGTACTTC.

This chain connects TRBV7-9 to TRBJ1-2; 8 bases are shared with TRBD1. After removal of 0 bases from V and 0 bases from J, the junction contained 12 bases not matched to a gene. The CDR3 loop spans 19 amino acids. Germline-derived CDR1 and CDR2 are SEHNR and FQNEAQ (reference sequence). The CDR3 loop is CASSLAIGQGAAANYGYTF. The CDR3 DNA follows: TGTGCCAGCAGCTTAGCAATCGGACAGGGAGCCGCAGCTAACTATGGCTACACCTTC.

The chain carries TRBV5-6 and TRBJ1-2; a possible D gene is TRBD1 (5 bases). Germline assignment: CDR1 SGHDT and CDR2 YYEEEE. This CDR3 region has 13 residues. V was cut by 3 bases and J by 4 bases, with 10 bases left in between. CDR3 region: CASSYDRLYGYTF. The CDR3 bases are TGTGCCAGCAGCTACGACAGACTCTATGGCTACACCTTC.

CDR3 in DNA: TGTGCCAGCAGTGCGATCGCCGGGACATCCGGGGAGAATTCACCCCTCCACTTT. Protein product: CASSAIAGTSGENSPLHF. The chain combines TRBV25-1 with TRBJ1-6, with a possible D match to TRBD1 (6 bases). Looked up from germline, CDR1 is MGHDK and CDR2 is SYGVNS. The CDR3 contains 18 residues. Trimming stripped 4 bases from V and 7 bases from J, with 23 bases between.

The J gene is TRBJ1-2, the V gene TRBV9; 9 bases agree with TRBD1. Germline V gives CDR1 SGDLS, CDR2 YYNGEE. V lost 0 bases to trimming and J lost 2 bases; unmatched junction nucleotides: 11. This CDR3 spans 18 amino acids. CDR3 DNA sequence: TGTGCCAGCAGCGTAGCCGGACAGGGGACCAATACGAACTATGGCTACACCTTC. Its protein is CASSVAGQGTNTNYGYTF.

The rearrangement joins TRBV5-1 to TRBJ1-5; tentative D call: TRBD1 (5 bases). With 4 bases removed from V and 3 bases from J, the gap between germline ends came to 17 bases. The CDR3 has 16 amino acids. Per germline, CDR1 SGHRS and CDR2 YFSETQ. As DNA, the CDR3 is TGCGCCAGCAGCCCGGGGGACTCGGGTTACAATCAGCCCCAGCATTTT. Translating it yields CASSPGDSGYNQPQHF.

J is TRBJ2-2 and V is TRBV7-2; 12 bases line up with TRBD2. The CDR3 is 18 residues long. Germline trimming cut 5 bases from V and 0 bases from J; bases unmatched to any gene: 7. Germline CDR1 and CDR2: SGHTA and FQGNSA. The CDR3 bases are TGTGCCAGCAGCCGTAGATCTAGCGGGGGGGCGAACACCGGGGAGCTGTTTTTT. Translation: CASSRRSSGGANTGELFF.

This chain links TRBV14 with TRBJ1-3; D uncertain. The ends were cut back, 0 bases at V and 2 bases at J, with 17 bases in the middle. In germline, CDR1 is SGHDN, CDR2 FVKESK. This CDR3 spans 18 amino acids. CDR3 protein: CASSQDLGLLRPGNTIYF. The DNA of the CDR3 is TGTGCCAGCAGCCAAGACCTAGGACTCTTGAGGCCTGGAAACACCATATATTTT.

The chain recombines TRBV29-1 with TRBJ2-2; possible D gene TRBD1, 6 bases. This CDR3 is 13 amino acids long. CDR1 and CDR2 from the germline V gene are SQVTM and ANQGSEA. V gave up 2 bases and J gave up 5 bases, with 9 bases separating them. In nucleotides, the CDR3 is TGCAGCGTTGAACAGGGGTATACCGGGGAGCTGTTTTTT. It codes for CSVEQGYTGELFF.

The chain employs TRBV19 and TRBJ1-3; D gene ambiguous. The CDR3 runs to 15 residues. From germline, CDR1 is LNHDA and CDR2 SQIVND (reference sequence). Trimming pared 2 bases from V and 2 bases from J, leaving 10 bases between. The CDR3 spells CASSILRKTGNTIYF. CDR3 bases: TGTGCCAGTAGTATATTGCGGAAAACTGGAAACACCATATATTTT.

The CDR3 spells CASSLDLAGSYEQYF. The DNA for the CDR3 is TGTGCCAGCAGCTTAGACCTAGCGGGTTCCTACGAGCAGTACTTC. The V call is TRBV7-2, the J call TRBJ2-7, with 8 bases identical to TRBD2. Germline V CDR1 and CDR2: SGHTA, FQGNSA. The CDR3 has 15 amino acids. J gave up 1 base and V 1 base, and 3 bases lay outside the gene matches.

This chain joins TRBV4-1 and TRBJ1-2; tentatively, D is TRBD1 (5 bases). The CDR3 is 16 residues long. CDR1 and CDR2 from the germline V gene are MGHRA and YSYEKL. The germline V and J ends were trimmed by 0 bases and 2 bases, with 13 bases remaining between them. The CDR3 reads CASSQDLATGNYGYTF. CDR3 DNA: TGCGCCAGCAGCCAAGATCTAGCCACAGGAAACTATGGCTACACCTTC.

The chain carries TRBV28 and TRBJ2-5, with unresolved D. The CDR3 consists of 11 residues. Trimming removed 2 bases from V and 4 bases from J, with 2 bases in between. Germline V gene data show CDR1 as MDHEN and CDR2 as SYDVKM. The CDR3 loop reads CASSLGETQYF. The CDR3 DNA reads as TGTGCCAGCAGTTTAGGAGAGACCCAGTACTTC.

This rearrangement joins TRBV11-2 to TRBJ2-7, with a weak D call TRBD2 (5 bases). Germline CDR1 reads SGHAT; CDR2 reads FQNNGV. CDR3 size: 14 residues. V was cut by 4 bases and J by 6 bases, with 16 bases left in between. CDR3 sequence reads: CASSSLRVSVEQYF. The CDR3 DNA reads TGTGCCAGCAGCTCCCTGCGGGTTTCGGTCGAGCAGTACTTC.

The chain uses TRBV7-3 and TRBJ2-5; no firm D call. This CDR3 contains 15 residues. CDR1 SGHTA and CDR2 FQGTGA come from the germline V gene. Trimming pared 2 bases from V and 2 bases from J, leaving 12 bases between. The CDR3 sequence: CASSLSGDSQETQYF. In nucleotides, the CDR3 is TGTGCCAGCAGCTTATCGGGCGACTCTCAAGAGACCCAGTACTTC.

This chain connects TRBV4-1 to TRBJ2-5; D possibly matches TRBD1 or TRBD2 (6 bases each). The CDR3 extends over 17 amino acids. V was cut by 0 bases and J by 4 bases, with 18 bases left in between. From germline, CDR1 is MGHRA and CDR2 YSYEKL. CDR3 coding DNA: TGCGCCAGCAGCCAAGAGGCGACTAGGGGGTATGGAGAGACCCAGTACTTC. The encoded protein is CASSQEATRGYGETQYF.

This rearrangement joins TRBV7-8 to TRBJ2-1, with unresolved D. V was pared by 3 bases and J by 1 base, with 1 base between. The V gene's germline CDR1 is SGHVS and CDR2 FQNEAQ. The CDR3 extends over 12 amino acids. CDR3 residues: CASSFSYNEQFF. The CDR3 DNA sequence: TGTGCCAGCAGCTTTTCCTACAATGAGCAGTTCTTC.

The chain joins TRBV7-9 to TRBJ2-7; 10 nucleotides agree with TRBD1. Germline lookup yields CDR1 SEHNR and CDR2 FQNEAQ (reference sequence). The CDR3 is 14 amino acids. With 3 bases clipped from V and 3 bases from J, the junction kept 2 bases outside the gene matches. The DNA of the CDR3 is TGTGCCAGCAGCTTGGGACAGGGGATCTACGAGCAGTACTTC. This codes for CASSLGQGIYEQYF.

The chain carries TRBV20-1 and TRBJ2-3; TRBD2 matches at 8 bases. J gave up 4 bases and V 3 bases, and 6 bases lay outside the gene matches. The CDR3 covers 14 residues. CDR1 is DFQATT, CDR2 SNEGSKA, per germline (reference sequence). The DNA for the CDR3 is TGCAGTGCTAGTGAGCGGGAGACTTCAGATACGCAGTATTTT. This codes for CSASERETSDTQYF.

V is TRBV3-1 (or the pseudogene TRBV3-2) and J is TRBJ2-3; 10 bases align to TRBD2. The CDR3 is 18 amino acids. The junction had 12 bases not matched to a gene; V was cut back by 2 bases and J by 4 bases. Germline V gene sequence: CDR1 LGHDT, CDR2 YNNKEL (reference sequence). CDR3 protein: CASSQIIAGGGRPDTQYF. The DNA of the CDR3 is TGTGCCAGCAGCCAAATAATAGCGGGGGGTGGGAGGCCAGATACGCAGTATTTT.

J is TRBJ1-1 and V is TRBV15; 7 bases align to TRBD1. This CDR3 spans 13 amino acids. The V gene end was trimmed by 4 bases and the J gene end by 1 base; junction bases not matched to a gene: 0. Looked up from germline, CDR1 is LNHNV and CDR2 is YYDKDF (reference sequence). The CDR3 here is CATSNRGNTEAFF. CDR3 coding DNA: TGTGCCACCAGCAACAGGGGGAACACTGAAGCTTTCTTT.

The DNA of the CDR3 is TGTGCCAGCAGCTTAGAGGCGGGACTAATTAATGAGCAGTTCTTC. Translation gives CASSLEAGLINEQFF. This rearrangement joins TRBV7-9 to TRBJ2-1; TRBD2 matches at 7 bases. V trimming: 1 base; J trimming: 7 bases; junction bases outside the gene matches: 7. Germline V gene sequence: CDR1 SEHNR, CDR2 FQNEAQ (reference sequence). This CDR3 has 15 residues.

The chain uses TRBV28 and TRBJ2-6, with 7 bases lining up with TRBD1. CDR1 and CDR2 (germline): MDHEN, SYDVKM. The CDR3 spans 18 residues. V shed 6 bases and J 0 bases; nucleotides not matched to a gene: 11. DNA for the CDR3: TGTGCCAGCAGCTCACTTGACAGGGTAATCTCTGGGGCCAACGTCCTGACTTTC. Residues: CASSSLDRVISGANVLTF.

This clone was recorded only once. The rearrangement links TRBV29-1 to TRBJ1-2, with unresolved D. Trimming removed 3 bases from V and 6 bases from J, with 5 bases in between. Germline V gives CDR1 SQVTM, CDR2 ANQGSEA. The CDR3 runs 10 residues. The CDR3 loop is CSVDSDGYTF. DNA for the CDR3: TGCAGCGTTGATTCCGATGGCTACACCTTC.

The chain uses TRBV5-6 and TRBJ1-1; D is undetermined. V was pared by 0 bases and J by 1 base, with 7 bases between. This CDR3 spans 14 amino acids. Germline-derived CDR1 and CDR2 are SGHDT and YYEEEE. The CDR3: CASSLGSANTEAFF. The CDR3 nucleotides read TGTGCCAGCAGCTTGGGGAGCGCGAACACTGAAGCTTTCTTT.

The rearrangement links TRBV4-2 to TRBJ2-2, with D perhaps matching TRBD1 or TRBD2 (5 bases each). The germline V and J ends were trimmed by 3 bases and 2 bases, with 19 bases remaining between them. Germline lookup yields CDR1 LGHNA and CDR2 YNFKEQ. This CDR3 has 18 amino acids. This CDR3 reads CASSHPHGDLTNTGELFF. The CDR3 DNA follows: TGTGCCAGCAGCCACCCCCATGGGGACCTCACTAACACCGGGGAGCTGTTTTTT.

The table lists this clone with a few counts. The chain joins TRBV28 to TRBJ1-5; D is unresolved. The V end was cut by 5 bases, the J end by 10 bases, with 9 bases between. CDR3 length: 11 amino acids. Germline lookup yields CDR1 MDHEN and CDR2 SYDVKM. In nucleotides, the CDR3 is TGTGCCAGCAGTACCCCCGCACCCCAGCATTTT. Translated: CASSTPAPQHF.

J is TRBJ2-7 and V is TRBV27; TRBD2 aligns across 10 bases. The V gene end was trimmed by 6 bases and the J gene end by 4 bases; junction bases not matched to a gene: 12. The CDR3 runs 16 residues. Germline V gives CDR1 MNHEY, CDR2 SMNVEV (reference sequence). The CDR3 loop is CASRKDSGRAGYEQYF. As DNA, the CDR3 is TGTGCCAGCAGGAAGGACAGCGGGAGGGCCGGGTACGAGCAGTACTTC.

This chain joins TRBV28 and TRBJ1-1, with D possibly being TRBD1 (5 bases). Deletions cut 5 bases from V and 0 bases from J, with 19 bases between. Germline CDR1 is MDHEN and CDR2 is SYDVKM. CDR3 length: 17 residues. In nucleotides, the CDR3 is TGTGCCAGCAGTGTCGGGACGGAGTTAATTATGAACACTGAAGCTTTCTTT. This sequence encodes CASSVGTELIMNTEAFF.